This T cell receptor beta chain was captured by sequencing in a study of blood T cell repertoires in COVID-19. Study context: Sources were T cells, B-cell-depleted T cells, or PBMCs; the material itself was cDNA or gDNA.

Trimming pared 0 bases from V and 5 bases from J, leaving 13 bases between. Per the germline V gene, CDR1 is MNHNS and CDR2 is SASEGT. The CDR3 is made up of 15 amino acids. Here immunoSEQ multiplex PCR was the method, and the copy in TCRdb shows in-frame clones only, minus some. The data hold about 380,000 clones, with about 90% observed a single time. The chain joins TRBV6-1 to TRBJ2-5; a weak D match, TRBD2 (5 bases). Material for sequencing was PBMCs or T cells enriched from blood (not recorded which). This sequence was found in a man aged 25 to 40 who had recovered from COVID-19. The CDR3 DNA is TGTGCCAGCAGTGAAGCGGGAGTGTATCGGGAGACCCAGTACTTC. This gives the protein CASSEAGVYRETQYF.